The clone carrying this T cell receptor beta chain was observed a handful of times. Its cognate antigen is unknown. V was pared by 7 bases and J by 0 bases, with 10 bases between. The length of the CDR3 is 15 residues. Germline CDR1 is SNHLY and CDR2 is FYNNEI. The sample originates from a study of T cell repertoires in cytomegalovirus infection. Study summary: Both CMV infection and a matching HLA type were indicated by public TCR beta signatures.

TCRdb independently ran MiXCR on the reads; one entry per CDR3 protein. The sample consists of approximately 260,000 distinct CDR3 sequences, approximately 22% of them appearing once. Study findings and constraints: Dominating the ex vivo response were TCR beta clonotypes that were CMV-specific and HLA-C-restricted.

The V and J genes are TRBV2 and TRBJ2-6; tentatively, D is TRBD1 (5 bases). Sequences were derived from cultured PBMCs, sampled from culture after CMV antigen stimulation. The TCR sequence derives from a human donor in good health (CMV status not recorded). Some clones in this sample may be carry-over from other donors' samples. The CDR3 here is CASNRQYSGANVLTF. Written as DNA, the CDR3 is TGTGCCAGCAACCGACAGTACTCTGGGGCCAACGTCCTGACTTTC.